This entry features one TCR beta chain sequence. The antigen remains undetermined. CDR3 length: 17 amino acids. Germline CDR1 and CDR2: LGHNA and YNFKEQ. Trimming took 0 bases from V and 4 from J, leaving 16 bases between them. These data are taken from a study of identifying expanded T cells in peripheral blood. Study outcomes and limitations: Across healthy donors, higher total template counts meant significantly greater approximately 2-week count variance.

Here immunoSEQ multiplex PCR was the method, and the copy in TCRdb shows in-frame clones only, minus some. Among about 52,000 clones listed, around 82% were seen once. The chain combines TRBV4-2 with TRBJ1-3; D is unclear. This TCR derives from a person aged 18 to 75 in good health. The source material was blood. Here the CDR3 DNA reads TGTGCCAGCAGCCAAGATTCTATGGAAGTCAGAGGAAACACCATATATTTT. Translation gives CASSQDSMEVRGNTIYF.